This T cell receptor beta chain was recovered during a study of blood T cell repertoires in COVID-19. Turning to the study itself: Sources were T cells, B-cell-depleted T cells, or PBMCs; the material itself was cDNA or gDNA.

The germline V gene has CDR1 MNHGY and CDR2 SVAAGI. J lost 4 bases, V lost 4 bases, and 6 bases had no gene match. The CDR3 covers 15 residues. Per the original data handling: Scientists estimated how many nucleated cells there were by amplifying reference gene primers. Data came from immunoSEQ multiplex PCR; TCRdb stores just in-frame clones and leaves some out. From that table come the V and J calls and clone size; the DNA was used to work out D and trimming. The top ten hold about 18% of the sample, which has roughly 50,000 clones, about three quarters seen once. Sequenced sample: peripheral blood. V is TRBV6-9 and J is TRBJ1-4; 7 positions match TRBD1. The TCR comes from a human donor with active or convalescent COVID-19. The donor label of this sample is uncertain. For the CDR3, the DNA is TGTGCCAGCAGTTGCGGACAGGTGGATAATGAAAAACTGTTTTTT. It is translated as CASSCGQVDNEKLFF.